The sample holds a few counts of the clone carrying this TCR beta chain. The sample originates from a study of blood T cell repertoires in COVID-19. The CDR3 is made up of 16 amino acids. From germline, CDR1 is MNHNY and CDR2 SVGAGI (reference sequence). V dropped 5 bases and J dropped 3 bases, with 19 bases sitting between them. Per the original data handling: Amplification of reference gene primers was used by the study to estimate nucleated cell counts. TCRdb keeps only in-frame clones here, not all; method: immunoSEQ multiplex PCR. The DNA gave D and trimming, while V, J and clone size come from that table. This sample has 350,000 to 400,000 clones, with approximately 91% found just once.

Sequencing was performed on PBMCs or T cells enriched from blood (not recorded which). The V call is TRBV6-6, the J call TRBJ1-2, with a tentative D call TRBD1 (6 bases). This TCR was recovered from a middle-aged woman who had been exposed to COVID-19. In nucleotides, the CDR3 is TGTGCCAGCAGTCGAACCCTGATACAGGGATACTATGGCTACACCTTC. As protein: CASSRTLIQGYYGYTF.